This passage covers 29 T cell receptor beta chains from one sample sequenced in a study of a mutant IDH1 vaccine in newly diagnosed glioma. No cognate antigen is known for these TCRs. As to time point: week 47, end of study. What each vaccine dose contained was 300 ug of mutant IDH1 20-mer peptide, accompanied by topical imiquimod. Using immunoSEQ multiplex PCR, the repertoire was profiled, and TCRdb retains in-frame clones only, with some absent. The repertoire has around 40,000 clones, approximately 86% of them found once; the top ten carry over 15%. The material was PBMCs, obtained from a glioma patient whose treatment included an IDH1 peptide vaccine. The receptors derive from a man younger than 35 with glioma. Some clones in this sample may be carry-over from other donors' samples.

This chain connects TRBV12-2 to TRBJ1-5; the table's D call TRBD1 went unverified against the DNA. TRBV12-2 is a listed pseudogene. This CDR3 spans 15 amino acids. The CDR3 sequence: CASLIGQGVPQPQHF. CDR3 DNA: TGTGCAAGTCTGATAGGACAGGGTGTTCCTCAGCCCCAGCATTTT.

The chain carries TRBV5-4 and TRBJ1-3; D unresolved. This CDR3 spans 14 amino acids. Germline CDR1 is SGHNT and CDR2 is YYREEE (reference sequence). The V end lost 10 bases, the J end lost 0 bases, and 14 bases lay between the germline ends. The chain's CDR3 is CAEAPGASGNTIYF. DNA for the CDR3: TGTGCCGAGGCTCCAGGAGCCTCTGGAAACACCATATATTTT.

The gene calls are TRBV7-2 and TRBJ2-1, with TRBD1 identical over 8 bases. The CDR3 has 13 amino acids. Losses at the gene ends were 5 bases for V and 10 bases for J; bases not matched to a gene: 7. Germline V gives CDR1 SGHTA, CDR2 FQGNSA. CDR3 region: CASSIIRQGEQFF. As DNA, the CDR3 is TGTGCCAGCAGCATAATCAGACAGGGGGAGCAGTTCTTC. Complete variable domain (other parts from reference TRBV7-2 and TRBJ2-1): GAGVSQSPSNKVTEKGKDVELRCDPISGHTALYWYRQSLGQGLEFLIYFQGNSAPDKSGLPSDRFSAERTGGSVSTLTIQRTQQEDSAVYLCASSIIRQGEQFFGPGTRLTVL.

V gene TRBV5-4 combines with J gene TRBJ2-4; D uncertain. The CDR3 loop spans 14 amino acids. Germline values: CDR1 SGHNT, CDR2 YYREEE (reference sequence). Trimming took off 2 bases at V and 0 bases at J, with 6 bases between the two ends. The CDR3 loop is CASSLRTAKNIQYF. In nucleotides, the CDR3 is TGTGCCAGCAGCTTAAGGACAGCCAAAAACATTCAGTACTTC. The complete variable domain, with remaining parts taken from reference TRBV5-4 and TRBJ2-4, reads ETGVTQSPTHLIKTRGQQVTLRCSSQSGHNTVSWYQQALGQGPQFIFQYYREEENGRGNFPPRFSGLQFPNYSSELNVNALELDDSALYLCASSLRTAKNIQYFGAGTRLSVL.

The chain employs TRBV7-9 and TRBJ2-4, with 7 nucleotides matching TRBD1. The V gene end was trimmed by 1 base and the J gene end by 0 bases; junction bases not matched to a gene: 12. Germline CDR1 reads SEHNR; CDR2 reads FQNEAQ (reference sequence). This CDR3 has 19 amino acids. The CDR3 DNA sequence: TGTGCCAGCAGCTTAGATCGGGCGACAGGGATATTAGCCAAAAACATTCAGTACTTC. Protein product: CASSLDRATGILAKNIQYF.

The V call is TRBV7-9, the J call TRBJ1-2, with D perhaps TRBD1 (6 bases). This CDR3 spans 14 amino acids. CDR1 is SEHNR, CDR2 FQNEAQ, per germline (reference sequence). Between the trimmed V and J ends, which lost 7 bases and 7 bases, there was a span of 19 bases. This CDR3 reads CASIRDTQGGGYTF. The CDR3 coding sequence is TGTGCCAGCATCCGGGACACCCAAGGGGGTGGCTACACCTTC.

The chain combines TRBV5-6 with TRBJ1-1; 7 nucleotides agree with TRBD1. Germline trimming cut 2 bases from V and 4 bases from J; bases unmatched to any gene: 8. Germline CDR1 is SGHDT and CDR2 is YYEEEE. This CDR3 spans 15 amino acids. CDR3 bases: TGTGCCAGCAGCTTCAGACAGGGCACCGCCACTGAAGCTTTCTTT. It codes for CASSFRQGTATEAFF.

This clone has only a few counts. This chain connects TRBV30 to TRBJ1-5; 7 bases are a match to TRBD1. Germline V gene data show CDR1 as GTSNPN and CDR2 as SVGIG (reference sequence). The CDR3 has 14 amino acids. V was clipped by 2 bases and J by 5 bases; unmatched bases: 6. CDR3 nucleotides: TGTGCCTGGAGTTTCGGAAGGGGGCATCAGCCCCAGCATTTT. It codes for CAWSFGRGHQPQHF. Using reference TRBV30 and TRBJ1-5 for the parts outside the CDR3, the full variable domain is SQTIHQWPATLVQPVGSPLSLECTVEGTSNPNLYWYRQAAGRGLQLLFYSVGIGQISSEVPQNLSASRPQDRQFILSSKKLLLSDSGFYLCAWSFGRGHQPQHFGDGTRLSIL.

The chain recombines TRBV14 with TRBJ2-5; TRBD2 aligns across 11 bases. This CDR3 region has 17 residues. The V gene's germline CDR1 is SGHDN and CDR2 FVKESK. Trimming cost V 2 bases and J 1 base; bases outside gene matches: 6. CDR3 DNA sequence: TGTGCCAGCAGCCAATCACGAGGGACTAGCGGCCAAGAGACCCAGTACTTC. As protein: CASSQSRGTSGQETQYF.

The chain is built from TRBV20-1 and TRBJ2-7; D perhaps matches TRBD1 (5 bases). CDR1 and CDR2 (germline): DFQATT, SNEGSKA (reference sequence). There are 11 residues in the CDR3. The V end lost 7 bases, the J end lost 3 bases, and 10 bases lay between the germline ends. CDR3 sequence (DNA): TGCAGTGTGCCGACAGACTACGAGCAGTACTTC. Protein product: CSVPTDYEQYF.

This chain links TRBV19 with TRBJ1-2; D is possibly TRBD1 (6 bases). CDR3 size: 15 residues. The V gene's germline CDR1 is LNHDA and CDR2 SQIVND (reference sequence). The ends were cut back, 6 bases at V and 4 bases at J, with 18 bases in the middle. This chain's CDR3 is CASSPQGRGIYGYTF. The CDR3 nucleotides are TGTGCCAGTAGCCCCCAGGGGCGAGGGATCTATGGCTACACCTTC.

This clone was observed a few times. The V and J genes are TRBV6-5 and TRBJ1-1; perhaps TRBD1 as D (5 bases). Germline values: CDR1 MNHEY, CDR2 SVGAGI. V shed 8 bases and J shed 3 bases, with 16 bases lying between them. This CDR3 spans 14 amino acids. The CDR3 protein is CASGFQGGDTEAFF. The CDR3 coding sequence is TGTGCCAGCGGGTTTCAGGGAGGGGACACTGAAGCTTTCTTT.

The chain links TRBV19 to TRBJ1-5, with a tentative D call TRBD1 (6 bases). Germline CDR1 LNHDA, CDR2 SQIVND (reference sequence). The CDR3 loop spans 13 amino acids. Trimming removed 8 bases from V and 2 bases from J, with 10 bases in between. The CDR3: CASSSGGNQPQHF. The CDR3 DNA reads as TGTGCCAGTTCCTCAGGGGGCAATCAGCCCCAGCATTTT. Looking up the rest from reference TRBV19 and TRBJ1-5 gives the full variable domain: DGGITQSPKYLFRKEGQNVTLSCEQNLNHDAMYWYRQDPGQGLRLIYYSQIVNDFQKGDIAEGYSVSREKKESFPLTVTSAQKNPTAFYLCASSSGGNQPQHFGDGTRLSIL.

The chain joins TRBV18 to TRBJ1-1; 9 bases agree with TRBD1. The CDR3 totals 15 residues. Germline V CDR1 and CDR2: KGHSH, LQKENI. Trimming at V came to 6 bases and at J to 0 bases, leaving 5 bases not matched to a gene. CDR3: CASSQQGALNTEAFF. As DNA, the CDR3 is TGTGCCAGCTCTCAACAGGGGGCCCTGAACACTGAAGCTTTCTTT.

This chain connects TRBV19 to TRBJ1-1, with D perhaps matching TRBD1 (5 bases). The CDR3 sequence is 12 residues long. Per germline, CDR1 LNHDA and CDR2 SQIVND (reference sequence). The V gene lost 10 bases and the J gene lost 5 bases, with 14 bases spanning the gap. CDR3 DNA sequence: TGTGCCACCGCGAGGTGGGGGACTGAAGCTTTCTTT. Protein: CATARWGTEAFF.

As DNA, the CDR3 is TGTGCCAGCAGTGCGACTTCAGGCGCCTTCTATGGCTACACCTTC. It codes for CASSATSGAFYGYTF. V is TRBV6-4 and J is TRBJ1-2, with D unclear. Germline V gene data show CDR1 as MRHNA and CDR2 as SNTAGT. The CDR3 runs 15 residues. V was shortened by 4 bases and J by 4 bases, with 16 bases between the two germline ends.

Only a few counts were recorded for this clone. This chain connects TRBV30 to TRBJ1-1, with D hard to call. Trimming stripped 2 bases from V and 0 bases from J, with 10 bases between. The germline V gene encodes CDR1 GTSNPN and CDR2 SVGIG (reference sequence). The CDR3 is 14 amino acids. The CDR3 nucleotides read TGTGCCTGGAGTAAGGGAATCATGAACACTGAAGCTTTCTTT. This encodes CAWSKGIMNTEAFF.

This clone has just a few counts. The CDR3 DNA is TGTGCCAGCAGTTACGCCGGGTTGAACACTGAAGCTTTCTTT. Its translation is CASSYAGLNTEAFF. The chain carries TRBV6-5 and TRBJ1-1; D unresolved. CDR1 and CDR2 (germline): MNHEY, SVGAGI. This CDR3 region has 14 residues. Trimming left V 2 bases short and J 0 bases short, with 7 bases between.

V usage is TRBV5-1 and J usage is TRBJ2-7, with 9 bases identical to TRBD1. The germline V gene encodes CDR1 SGHRS and CDR2 YFSETQ. V dropped 7 bases and J dropped 3; count of bases not matched to a gene: 5. This CDR3 has 13 amino acids. The CDR3 sequence is CASGGQGNYEQYF. As DNA, the CDR3 is TGCGCCAGCGGTGGACAGGGGAACTACGAGCAGTACTTC.

The gene calls are TRBV30 and TRBJ1-5; 9 bases are a match to TRBD1. CDR3 length: 15 amino acids. Germline assignment: CDR1 GTSNPN and CDR2 SVGIG (reference sequence). The junction had 6 bases not matched to a gene; V was cut back by 3 bases and J by 3 bases. The chain's CDR3 is CAWRRDRANNQPQHF. CDR3 DNA: TGTGCCTGGAGACGGGACAGGGCTAACAATCAGCCCCAGCATTTT.

The chain employs TRBV5-8 and TRBJ2-2; the D is unclear. The germline V gene has CDR1 SGHTS and CDR2 YDEGEE. Trimming took off 5 bases at V and 2 bases at J, with 13 bases between the two ends. There are 15 residues in the CDR3. CDR3 amino acids: CASSQVRVNTGELFF. The CDR3, as DNA: TGTGCCAGCAGTCAGGTCCGGGTAAACACCGGGGAGCTGTTTTTT.

The count of this clone is one. The CDR3 DNA is TGCAGCGTTGCCCCTGGGGGGGCAGCCTACGAGCAGTACTTC. Its translation: CSVAPGGAAYEQYF. V gene TRBV29-1 combines with J gene TRBJ2-7; perhaps TRBD2 as D (7 bases). Germline assignment: CDR1 SQVTM and CDR2 ANQGSEA. The CDR3 runs to 14 residues. V was clipped by 4 bases and J by 2 bases, with 15 bases between them.

This clone was detected a few times. The CDR3 DNA reads as TGCGCCAGCAGCCGCGACACAGGGCAGCCCCAGCATTTT. It translates to CASSRDTGQPQHF. The rearrangement uses TRBV4-1 and TRBJ1-5; TRBD1 is a possible D gene (6 bases). Germline V gene lookup returns CDR1 MGHRA and CDR2 YSYEKL. V was pared by 4 bases and J by 7 bases, with 11 bases between. The CDR3 runs 13 residues.

The chain carries TRBV2 and TRBJ2-1; 7 bases align to TRBD1. This CDR3 comprises 14 residues. V dropped 6 bases and J dropped 5; count of bases not matched to a gene: 7. CDR1 and CDR2 (germline): SNHLY, FYNNEI. The CDR3 is CASSRDRVNNEQFF. The CDR3 nucleotides read TGTGCCAGCAGCCGGGACAGAGTAAACAATGAGCAGTTCTTC.

This clone was seen more than once but under ten times. In DNA form, the CDR3 reads TGTGCCAGCAAATTTGAGGGGCTGCTTGAAAAACTGTTTTTT. Protein: CASKFEGLLEKLFF. The rearrangement links TRBV2 to TRBJ1-4; maybe TRBD1 (5 bases). Germline lookup yields CDR1 SNHLY and CDR2 FYNNEI. CDR3 size: 14 residues. V was pared by 7 bases and J by 7 bases, with 16 bases between.

The rearrangement links TRBV7-9 to TRBJ1-4, with 7 bases matching TRBD1. The CDR3 is 14 residues long. Unmatched junction bases numbered 5, after V lost 3 bases and J lost 7 bases. Germline V gene lookup returns CDR1 SEHNR and CDR2 FQNEAQ (reference sequence). The CDR3 loop is CASSFLGGSEKLFF. The CDR3 coding sequence is TGTGCCAGCAGCTTTTTAGGGGGCAGTGAAAAACTGTTTTTT.

The gene calls are TRBV7-2 and TRBJ2-1, with TRBD1 identical over 7 bases. Germline CDR1 is SGHTA and CDR2 is FQGNSA. V shed 4 bases, J shed 7 bases, and the junction held 10 bases outside the gene matches. This CDR3 spans 15 amino acids. This CDR3 is CASSSPRQGGNEQFF. The DNA of the CDR3 is TGTGCCAGCAGCTCTCCCCGACAGGGTGGAAATGAGCAGTTCTTC.

The chain is built from TRBV6-5 and TRBJ1-6; weak D call: TRBD1 (5 bases). V lost 2 bases to trimming and J lost 6 bases, with 14 bases between them. This CDR3 has 16 amino acids. The germline V gene has CDR1 MNHEY and CDR2 SVGAGI. CDR3 amino acids: CASSYRAPGLNSPLHF. The CDR3 bases are TGTGCCAGCAGTTACCGGGCCCCGGGACTTAATTCACCCCTCCACTTT.

This sequence joins TRBV7-2 and TRBJ2-7, with D perhaps given as TRBD1 or TRBD2 (5 bases each). V lost 6 bases and J lost 2, with 17 bases in between. The CDR3 extends over 15 amino acids. Germline V CDR1 and CDR2: SGHTA, FQGNSA. This CDR3 reads CASRFGNGATYEQYF. The CDR3 DNA sequence: TGTGCCAGCAGGTTCGGGAACGGGGCCACCTACGAGCAGTACTTC. Supplemented by reference TRBV7-2 and TRBJ2-7, the full variable domain reads GAGVSQSPSNKVTEKGKDVELRCDPISGHTALYWYRQSLGQGLEFLIYFQGNSAPDKSGLPSDRFSAERTGGSVSTLTIQRTQQEDSAVYLCASRFGNGATYEQYFGPGTRLTVT.